This is a list of T cell receptor beta chains from one sample in a study of T-cell memory formation after mild COVID-19. TCRdb independently ran MiXCR on the 5' RACE reads; one entry per CDR3 protein. The profile shows about 200,000 distinct CDR3 sequences, around 8.8% of them singletons. What was sequenced was PBMCs or a T cell subset sorted from them (not recorded which). Receptors originate from a man between 18 and 35 years old who had mild COVID-19 (a few samples of this study predate the infection). Cell type and time point are not known. Both conserved end residues are part of each CDR3. Fields, in order: V gene, J gene, clone size, D gene, CDR3 protein, CDR3 DNA. A D gene is named only where the DNA matches it firmly. Clone size is not always given. Where it is, it says once, few, many or a class for expanded clones.

>TRBV4-3|TRBJ1-6|few|NA
CASSQDLRTDGSPLHF
TGCGCCAGCAGCCAAGATCTGAGGACCGACGGTTCACCCCTCCACTTT
>TRBV7-2|TRBJ1-1|NA|NA
CASSLVLGGHTEAFF
TGTGCCAGCAGCTTAGTTTTAGGCGGGCACACTGAAGCTTTCTTT
>TRBV7-2|TRBJ2-5|medium-sized|NA
CASSSQETQYF
TGTGCCAGCAGCTCACAAGAGACCCAGTACTTC
>TRBV7-9|TRBJ2-7|NA|NA
CASSLEAGRRYEQYF
TGTGCCAGCAGCTTAGAGGCAGGGCGACGCTACGAGCAGTACTTC
>TRBV19|TRBJ2-1|few|NA
CATRNRGGNEQFF
TGTGCCACTCGAAATAGAGGGGGGAATGAGCAGTTCTTC
>TRBV11-2|TRBJ2-7|few|NA
CASSTRVYEQYF
TGTGCCAGCAGCACCAGGGTGTACGAGCAGTACTTC
>TRBV28|TRBJ2-1|many|TRBD2
CASRDYVGEQFF
TGTGCCAGCCGGGACTACGTTGGGGAGCAGTTCTTC
>TRBV30|TRBJ2-7|few|TRBD1
CAWENRGRGYEQYF
TGTGCCTGGGAGAACAGGGGTCGGGGTTACGAGCAGTACTTC
>TRBV15|TRBJ2-5|NA|TRBD2
CATSRDRGGQETQYF
TGTGCCACCAGCAGAGATCGGGGGGGGCAAGAGACCCAGTACTTC
>TRBV9|TRBJ2-3|many|NA
CASSAPSSGTSTDTQYF
TGTGCCAGCAGCGCGCCTTCCTCTGGGACTAGCACAGATACGCAGTATTTT
>TRBV12-3/TRBV12-4|TRBJ2-3|few|NA
CASSPPTGSTDTQYF
TGTGCCAGCAGCCCCCCCACAGGGAGCACAGATACGCAGTATTTT
>TRBV5-4|TRBJ2-3|NA|TRBD2
CASSLEGTSGGSTDTQYF
TGTGCCAGCAGCTTGGAGGGGACTAGCGGGGGAAGCACAGATACGCAGTATTTT
>TRBV7-2|TRBJ2-7|many|NA
CASSPRGRAAYEQYF
TGTGCCAGCAGCCCGCGGGGACGAGCGGCCTACGAGCAGTACTTC
>TRBV4-2|TRBJ2-5|few|TRBD1
CASSQVGDSSSRETQYF
TGTGCCAGCAGCCAAGTGGGGGACAGCTCTTCAAGGGAGACCCAGTACTTC
>TRBV5-1|TRBJ2-2|many|NA
CASSLDGTGELFF
TGCGCCAGCAGCCTGGATGGAACCGGGGAGCTGTTTTTT
>TRBV19|TRBJ2-6|NA|NA
CASGRPSGANVLTF
TGTGCCAGCGGACGGCCCTCTGGGGCCAACGTCCTGACTTTC
>TRBV7-3|TRBJ2-1|few|NA
CASSPIQVKLYNEQFF
TGTGCCAGCAGCCCCATACAGGTGAAGCTTTACAATGAGCAGTTCTTC
>TRBV7-9|TRBJ2-5|many|TRBD2
CASTGGVQETQYF
TGTGCCAGCACCGGGGGGGTGCAAGAGACCCAGTACTTC
>TRBV6-2/TRBV6-3|TRBJ2-1|few|NA
CASSHRDNEQFF
TGTGCCAGCAGTCACCGGGACAATGAGCAGTTCTTC
>TRBV7-2|TRBJ2-3|NA|TRBD1
CASSDRGGSDTQYF
TGTGCCAGCAGTGACAGGGGAGGTTCAGATACGCAGTATTTT
>TRBV7-2|TRBJ1-3|NA|NA
CASSLVREENTIYF
TGTGCCAGCAGCTTAGTTCGGGAGGAGAACACCATATATTTT
>TRBV21-1|TRBJ2-1|NA|NA
CASSKSSGGTSNHEQFF
TGTGCCAGCAGCAAGTCTAGCGGGGGGACCTCTAACCATGAGCAGTTCTTC
>TRBV6-2/TRBV6-3|TRBJ1-5|few|NA
CASSPAGEGQMPQHF
TGTGCCAGCAGTCCCGCGGGGGAGGGCCAGATGCCCCAGCATTTT
>TRBV18|TRBJ2-6|NA|NA
CASSPSGSNVLTF
TGTGCCAGCTCACCCTCTGGGTCCAACGTCCTGACTTTC
>TRBV7-2|TRBJ1-2|NA|NA
CASSLLGDYGYTF
TGTGCCAGCAGCTTATTGGGGGACTATGGCTACACCTTC
>TRBV2|TRBJ1-2|few|NA
CASSQNGDGYTF
TGTGCCAGCAGTCAAAACGGGGACGGCTACACCTTC
>TRBV7-2|TRBJ1-3|many|NA
CASSFTGLGNTIYF
TGTGCCAGCAGCTTTACAGGGCTTGGAAACACCATATATTTT
>TRBV6-1|TRBJ2-6|NA|NA
CASWSSGANVLTF
TGTGCCAGCTGGTCCTCTGGGGCCAACGTCCTGACTTTC
>TRBV19|TRBJ1-2|NA|NA
CASTSGYSIYTF
TGTGCCAGTACCTCCGGGTACAGTATCTACACCTTC
>TRBV11-2|TRBJ2-7|few|NA
CASSGGVLSYEQYF
TGTGCCAGCAGCGGCGGGGTCCTCTCCTACGAGCAGTACTTC
>TRBV7-3|TRBJ2-3|NA|NA
CASSLRGGTQYF
TGTGCCAGCAGCTTAAGGGGAGGCACGCAGTATTTT
>TRBV7-2|TRBJ2-3|few|TRBD2
CASSLWVAGGADTQYF
TGTGCCAGCAGCTTATGGGTTGCGGGGGGTGCAGATACGCAGTATTTT
>TRBV12-3/TRBV12-4|TRBJ2-1|NA|TRBD2
CASSPTTSGGGEQFF
TGTGCCAGCAGTCCAACTACTAGCGGGGGGGGTGAGCAGTTCTTC
>TRBV6-5|TRBJ1-2|NA|TRBD1
CASSYGQANYGYTF
TGTGCCAGCAGTTATGGACAGGCCAACTATGGCTACACCTTC
>TRBV29-1|TRBJ1-1|few|NA
CSVGQNTEAFF
TGCAGCGTTGGACAGAACACTGAAGCTTTCTTT
>TRBV15|TRBJ2-5|NA|NA
CATSRGTGGGGLETQYF
TGTGCCACCAGCAGAGGCACAGGGGGGGGTGGATTGGAGACCCAGTACTTC
>TRBV6-5|TRBJ2-1|many|NA
CASSRPGTASYNEQFF
TGTGCCAGCAGCCGGCCCGGGACCGCGTCCTACAATGAGCAGTTCTTC
>TRBV15|TRBJ2-1|NA|NA
CATSRDRDRNEQFF
TGTGCCACCAGCAGAGATCGAGATAGGAATGAGCAGTTCTTC
>TRBV6-5|TRBJ2-7|few|NA
CASRGPGSSYEQYF
TGTGCCAGCAGGGGCCCCGGCAGCTCCTACGAGCAGTACTTC
>TRBV5-1|TRBJ2-1|NA|NA
CASSPLDQVSRNEQFF
TGCGCCAGCAGCCCCTTGGACCAGGTATCGAGGAATGAGCAGTTCTTC
>TRBV20-1|TRBJ2-3|NA|TRBD2
CSARAGTSGGFRADTQYF
TGCAGTGCTAGAGCCGGGACTAGCGGGGGGTTTAGGGCAGATACGCAGTATTTT
>TRBV20-1|TRBJ2-3|few|TRBD2
CSAEAGEGTDTQYF
TGCAGTGCCGAAGCGGGGGAAGGCACAGATACGCAGTATTTT
>TRBV4-1|TRBJ1-5|NA|NA
CASSLQRESSQPQHF
TGCGCCAGCAGCCTGCAAAGGGAGTCGAGCCAGCCCCAGCATTTT
>TRBV20-1|TRBJ2-5|NA|TRBD1
CSARTGGLETQYF
TGCAGTGCTAGAACAGGGGGCTTGGAGACCCAGTACTTC
>TRBV7-9|TRBJ2-3|few|TRBD1
CASRSGTDFTDTQYF
TGTGCCAGCAGGTCCGGGACAGATTTCACAGATACGCAGTATTTT
>TRBV5-4|TRBJ2-1|few|TRBD1
CASSLVDRGNEQFF
TGTGCCAGCAGCTTGGTTGACAGGGGAAATGAGCAGTTCTTC